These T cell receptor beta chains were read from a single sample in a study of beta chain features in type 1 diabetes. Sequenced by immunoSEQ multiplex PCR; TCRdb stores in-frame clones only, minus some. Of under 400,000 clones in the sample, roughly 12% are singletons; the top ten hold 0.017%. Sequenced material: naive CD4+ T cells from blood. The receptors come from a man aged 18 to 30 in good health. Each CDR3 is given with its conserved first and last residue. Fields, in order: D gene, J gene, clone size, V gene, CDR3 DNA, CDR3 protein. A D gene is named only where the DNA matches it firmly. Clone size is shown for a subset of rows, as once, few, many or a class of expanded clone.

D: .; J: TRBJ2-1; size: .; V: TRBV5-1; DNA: TGCGCCAGCAGCGCCTTACCCACGAGAGGGGGCGCGGGGGAGCAGTTCTTC; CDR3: CASSALPTRGGAGEQFF
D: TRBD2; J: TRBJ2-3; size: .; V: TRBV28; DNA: TGTGCCAGCAGTTTGGGGGGGGGAAACACAGATACGCAGTATTTT; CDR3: CASSLGGGNTDTQYF
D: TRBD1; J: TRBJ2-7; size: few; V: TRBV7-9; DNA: TGTGCCAGCAGCCCGAACGGGACAGTCAACTACGAGCAGTACTTC; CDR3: CASSPNGTVNYEQYF
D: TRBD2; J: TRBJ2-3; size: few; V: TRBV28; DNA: TGTGCCAGCAGTCTACTAGCGGGGGGGCGTACAGATACGCAGTATTTT; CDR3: CASSLLAGGRTDTQYF
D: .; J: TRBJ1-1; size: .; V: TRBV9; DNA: TGTGCCAGCAGCGTATTTCCAGGAAGCACTGAAGCTTTCTTT; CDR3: CASSVFPGSTEAFF
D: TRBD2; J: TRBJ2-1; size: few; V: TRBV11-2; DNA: TGTGCCAGCAGCCTTTATCTGACTAGCGGGGGTTACAATGAGCAGTTCTTC; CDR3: CASSLYLTSGGYNEQFF
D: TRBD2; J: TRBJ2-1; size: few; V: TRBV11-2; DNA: TGTGCCAGCAGCTCGTATTTGACTAGCGGGGGAAGCTCCTACAATGAGCAGTTCTTC; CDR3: CASSSYLTSGGSSYNEQFF
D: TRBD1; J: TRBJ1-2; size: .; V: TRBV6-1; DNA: TGTGCCAGCAGTGAAGGGGACAGATACTATGGCTACACCTTC; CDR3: CASSEGDRYYGYTF
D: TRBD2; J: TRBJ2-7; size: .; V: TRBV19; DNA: TGTGCCAGTAGTACAGGACTAGCGGGATGGTACGAGCAGTACTTC; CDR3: CASSTGLAGWYEQYF
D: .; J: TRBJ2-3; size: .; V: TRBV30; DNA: TGTGCCTGGAGTCTGGGGGCGGGAGACACAGATACGCAGTATTTT; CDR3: CAWSLGAGDTDTQYF
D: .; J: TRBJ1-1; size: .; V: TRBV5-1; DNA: TGCGCCAGCAGCTTTGAAGGGGGGGCCACTGAAGCTTTCTTT; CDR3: CASSFEGGATEAFF
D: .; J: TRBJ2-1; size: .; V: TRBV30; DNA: TGTGCCTGGGGTTTGGGGCCTCAATATGAGCAGTTCTTC; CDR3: CAWGLGPQYEQFF
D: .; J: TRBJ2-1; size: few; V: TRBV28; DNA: TGTGCCAGCAGTTCCCCCGGGACAATCAATGAGCAGTTCTTC; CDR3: CASSSPGTINEQFF
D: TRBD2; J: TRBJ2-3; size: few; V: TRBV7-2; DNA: TGTGCCAGCAGCAATCTAGCGGGGGGGGGAGATACGCAGTATTTT; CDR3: CASSNLAGGGDTQYF
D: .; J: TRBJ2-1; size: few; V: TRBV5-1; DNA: TGCGCCAGCAGCCTTAGCTTAATGTCCTACAATGAGCAGTTCTTC; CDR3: CASSLSLMSYNEQFF
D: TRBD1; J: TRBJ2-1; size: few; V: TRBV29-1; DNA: TGCAGCGTGGGACAGGGTAGGGATGAGCAGTTCTTC; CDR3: CSVGQGRDEQFF
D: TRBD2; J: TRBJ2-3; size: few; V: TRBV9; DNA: TGTGCCAGCAGCGTAGACGCGGGAGGGCCAACGGATACGCAGTATTTT; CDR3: CASSVDAGGPTDTQYF
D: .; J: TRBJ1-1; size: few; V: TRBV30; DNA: TGTGCCTGGAGTGTACTGACAGCCACCCCTGCCACGAACACTGAAGCTTTCTTT; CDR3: CAWSVLTATPATNTEAFF
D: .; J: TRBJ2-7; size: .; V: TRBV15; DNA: TGTGCCACCAGCAGAGATCGGGGGACCTACGAGCAGTACTTC; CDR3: CATSRDRGTYEQYF
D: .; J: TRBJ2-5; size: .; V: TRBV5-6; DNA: TGTGCCAGCAGCTTCCGTCGTCCGCGGCAAGAGACCCAGTACTTC; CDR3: CASSFRRPRQETQYF
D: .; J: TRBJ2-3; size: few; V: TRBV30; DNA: TGTGCCTGGAGTCGGGGTCCGACAGATACGCAGTATTTT; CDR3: CAWSRGPTDTQYF
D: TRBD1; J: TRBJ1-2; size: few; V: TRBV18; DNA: TGTGCCAGCTCACGGGACAGGGAGCACTATGGCTACACCTTC; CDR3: CASSRDREHYGYTF
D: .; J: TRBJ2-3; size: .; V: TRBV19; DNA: TGTGCCAGTAGTATAGGTGGCGGGCGAGATACGCAGTATTTT; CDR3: CASSIGGGRDTQYF
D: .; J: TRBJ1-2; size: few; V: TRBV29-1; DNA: TGCAGCGTTGTCCAGGGGCCTAACTATGGCTACACCTTC; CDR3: CSVVQGPNYGYTF
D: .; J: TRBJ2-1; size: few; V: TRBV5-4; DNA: TGTGCCAGCAGCTTGGTCGTCGGTTACAATGAGCAGTTCTTC; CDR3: CASSLVVGYNEQFF
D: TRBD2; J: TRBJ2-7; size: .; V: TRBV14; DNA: TGTGCCAGCAGCCCAGCGGGAAAACCCTACGAGCAGTACTTC; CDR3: CASSPAGKPYEQYF
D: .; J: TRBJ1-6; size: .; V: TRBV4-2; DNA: TGTGCCAGCAGCCCGACAGGTCTTAATAATTCACCCCTCCACTTT; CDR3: CASSPTGLNNSPLHF
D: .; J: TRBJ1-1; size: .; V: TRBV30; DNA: TGTGCCTCTTCCCCCCGGGAGTACACTGAAGCTTTCTTT; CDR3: CASSPREYTEAFF
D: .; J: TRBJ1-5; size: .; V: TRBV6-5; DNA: TGTGCCAGCAGTTACTCGCCAGGGGACGATCAGCCCCAGCATTTT; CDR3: CASSYSPGDDQPQHF
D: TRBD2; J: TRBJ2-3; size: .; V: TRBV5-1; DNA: TGCGCCAGCAGCTTTAGCGGGGGGCCAGATACGCAGTATTTT; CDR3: CASSFSGGPDTQYF
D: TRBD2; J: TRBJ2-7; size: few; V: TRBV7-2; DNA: TGTGCCAGCAGCCTCAGCGGGAGGACCTACGAGCAGTACTTC; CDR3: CASSLSGRTYEQYF
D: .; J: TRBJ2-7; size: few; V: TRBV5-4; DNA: TGTGCCAGCAGCTTTGGAAGAGCGGATACCTACGAGCAGTACTTC; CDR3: CASSFGRADTYEQYF
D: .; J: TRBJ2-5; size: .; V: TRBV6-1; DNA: TGTGCCAGCAGTGTAATGATAGTCAAAGAAGAGACCCAGTACTTC; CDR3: CASSVMIVKEETQYF
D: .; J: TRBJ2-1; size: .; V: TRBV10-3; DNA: TGTGCCATCAGCCTGAGGGGGAATGAGCAGTTCTTC; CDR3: CAISLRGNEQFF
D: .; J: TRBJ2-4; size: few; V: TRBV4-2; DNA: TGTGCCAGCAGCCAAGATTGGCAGGGAGGATCCAAAAACATTCAGTACTTC; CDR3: CASSQDWQGGSKNIQYF
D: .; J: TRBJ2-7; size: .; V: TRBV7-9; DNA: TGTGCCAGCAGCCTCGACAGTCCCTACGAGCAGTACTTC; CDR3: CASSLDSPYEQYF
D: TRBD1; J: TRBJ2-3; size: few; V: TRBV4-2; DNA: TGTGCCAGCAGCCAAGGGGACAGGGGTCATACAGATACGCAGTATTTT; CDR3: CASSQGDRGHTDTQYF
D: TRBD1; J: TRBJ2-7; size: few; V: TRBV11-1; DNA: TGTGCCAGCAGCTCCGGGACAGCCTTGGTAGAGCAGTACTTC; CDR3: CASSSGTALVEQYF
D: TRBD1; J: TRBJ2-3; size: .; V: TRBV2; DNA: TGTGCCAGCAGTGAGGACAGGGGCACAGATACGCAGTATTTT; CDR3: CASSEDRGTDTQYF
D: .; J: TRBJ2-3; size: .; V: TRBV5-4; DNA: TGTGCCAGCAGCTTGGAGGGGGGGCGCACAGATACGCAGTATTTT; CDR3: CASSLEGGRTDTQYF
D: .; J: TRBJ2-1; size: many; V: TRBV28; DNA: TGTGCCAGCAGTCTCACTAGGTATGAGCAGTTCTTC; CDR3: CASSLTRYEQFF
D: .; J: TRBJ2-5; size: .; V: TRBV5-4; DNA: TGTGCCAGCAGCCAAGAGCGGCGGAACCAAGAGACCCAGTACTTC; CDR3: CASSQERRNQETQYF
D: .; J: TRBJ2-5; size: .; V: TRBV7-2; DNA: TGTGCCAGCAGCCCACCCGGGGGGCGGGAGACCCAGTACTTC; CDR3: CASSPPGGRETQYF
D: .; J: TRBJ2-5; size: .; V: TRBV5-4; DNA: TGTGCCAGCAACCAACAGGGTAGACAAGAGACCCAGTACTTC; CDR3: CASNQQGRQETQYF
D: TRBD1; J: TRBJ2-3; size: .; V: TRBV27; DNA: TGTGCCAGCAGCCGCAGGGGACAGCCCCCCGATACGCAGTATTTT; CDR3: CASSRRGQPPDTQYF
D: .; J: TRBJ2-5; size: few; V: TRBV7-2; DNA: TGTGCCAGCAGCCAGGGGTACCAAGAGACCCAGTACTTC; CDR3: CASSQGYQETQYF
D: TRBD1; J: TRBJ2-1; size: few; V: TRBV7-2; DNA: TGTGCCAGCAGCGGGACAGGCTACAATGAGCAGTTCTTC; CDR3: CASSGTGYNEQFF
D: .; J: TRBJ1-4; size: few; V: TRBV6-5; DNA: TGTGCCAGCAGTTACTCGGGGCGGTGGCCGGAAAAACTGTTTTTT; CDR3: CASSYSGRWPEKLFF
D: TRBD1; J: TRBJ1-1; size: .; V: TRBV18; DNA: TGTGCCAGCTCACCGGGGACAGGGGACACTGAAGCTTTCTTT; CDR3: CASSPGTGDTEAFF
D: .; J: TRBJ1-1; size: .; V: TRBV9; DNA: TGTGCCAGCAGCCTACTGGGGCACACTGAAGCTTTCTTT; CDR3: CASSLLGHTEAFF
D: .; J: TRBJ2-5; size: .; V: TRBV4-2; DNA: TGTGCCAGCAGCCAAGACCCAGCGGAAGGGACCCAGTACTTC; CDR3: CASSQDPAEGTQYF
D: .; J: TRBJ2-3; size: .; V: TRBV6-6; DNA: TGTGCCAGCAGTTCTGGAAGAGACAGTACGCAGTATTTT; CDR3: CASSSGRDSTQYF
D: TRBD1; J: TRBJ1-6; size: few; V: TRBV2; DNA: TGTGCCAGCGCTCGGACAGGGACTAATTCACCCCTCCACTTT; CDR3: CASARTGTNSPLHF
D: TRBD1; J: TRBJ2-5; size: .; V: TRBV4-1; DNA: TGCGCCAGCGCGCAGGGGGCGGCCCAAGAGACCCAGTACTTC; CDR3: CASAQGAAQETQYF